One sample yielded the 30 T cell receptor beta chains listed below, sequenced in a study of cytomegalovirus exposure and HLA in healthy donors. Primers for the PCR totalled 60 Vbeta and 13 Jbeta. Data came from immunoSEQ multiplex PCR; TCRdb stores just in-frame clones and leaves some out. This table holds 150,000 to 200,000 clones, roughly 79% found once. Material: PBMCs. The receptors here all came from a young woman in good health and CMV-seropositive.

The rearrangement joins TRBV19 to TRBJ1-2; 7 positions match TRBD1. Germline V CDR1 and CDR2: LNHDA, SQIVND (reference sequence). Trimming at V came to 1 base and at J to 5 bases, leaving 4 bases not matched to a gene. The length of the CDR3 is 14 residues. The CDR3 sequence is CASSIGQGEYGYTF. Written as DNA, the CDR3 is TGTGCCAGTAGTATAGGACAGGGAGAATATGGCTACACCTTC.

This chain joins TRBV29-1 and TRBJ2-2, with a possible D match to TRBD2 (7 bases). The CDR3 length is 14 residues. V gave up 6 bases and J gave up 1 base, with 12 bases separating them. The germline CDR1 and CDR2 sequences are SQVTM and ANQGSEA. The CDR3 protein is CSVGGGGNTGELFF. The CDR3, as DNA: TGCAGCGTCGGGGGAGGGGGGAACACCGGGGAGCTGTTTTTT.

The chain combines TRBV27 with TRBJ2-1; 7 bases match TRBD2. V lost 3 bases and J lost 0; bases outside the gene matches: 5. CDR3 length equals 16 residues. CDR1 and CDR2 from the germline V gene are MNHEY and SMNVEV (reference sequence). CDR3 region: CASSFPSGDSYNEQFF. Here the CDR3 DNA reads TGTGCCAGCAGTTTCCCCAGCGGGGACTCCTACAATGAGCAGTTCTTC.

The V gene is TRBV21-1, the J gene TRBJ2-4; TRBD2 was called by the table and not checked on the DNA. TRBV21-1 corresponds to a pseudogene. There are 18 residues in the CDR3. The DNA of the CDR3 is TGTGCCAGCAGCAAAGTTGTACTAGCGGGGTTAGTTAGGTACATTCAGTACTTC. Its protein is CASSKVVLAGLVRYIQYF.

The V gene is TRBV6-5, the J gene TRBJ2-3, with TRBD2 matching over 10 bases. CDR3 size: 15 residues. V gave up 7 bases and J gave up 2 bases; unmatched junction bases: 6. Germline CDR1 MNHEY, CDR2 SVGAGI. The DNA of the CDR3 is TGTGCCAGCACCGAGCGGGGGGGCACCACAGATACGCAGTATTTT. It codes for CASTERGGTTDTQYF.

This clone was picked up one time. This chain links TRBV19 with TRBJ2-2; D may be TRBD1 (5 bases). Trimming cost V 5 bases and J 1 base, with 8 bases left between them. Germline CDR1 and CDR2: LNHDA and SQIVND (reference sequence). The CDR3 length is 14 residues. The CDR3 is CASSRQGNTGELFF. The DNA of the CDR3 is TGTGCCAGTAGTCGCCAGGGGAACACCGGGGAGCTGTTTTTT.

This chain uses TRBV2 with TRBJ1-1; 7 bases are a match to TRBD1. Per germline, CDR1 SNHLY and CDR2 FYNNEI. This CDR3 contains 14 residues. Trimming removed 5 bases from V and 1 base from J; junction bases left unmatched: 4. CDR3 residues: CASSMDRRNTEAFF. In DNA, the CDR3 is TGTGCCAGCAGTATGGACAGGAGGAACACTGAAGCTTTCTTT. Variable domain in full (rest from reference TRBV2 and TRBJ1-1): EPEVTQTPSHQVTQMGQEVILRCVPISNHLYFYWYRQILGQKVEFLVSFYNNEISEKSEIFDDQFSVERPDGSNFTLKIRSTKLEDSAMYFCASSMDRRNTEAFFGQGTRLTVV.

The gene calls are TRBV25-1 and TRBJ2-7, with D maybe TRBD2 (6 bases). V dropped 4 bases and J dropped 4 bases, with 8 bases sitting between them. This CDR3 region has 12 residues. CDR1 is MGHDK and CDR2 is SYGVNS in the germline V gene. CDR3 loop: CASSGGIYEQYF. The CDR3 DNA sequence: TGTGCCAGCAGTGGCGGGATATACGAGCAGTACTTC.

J is TRBJ2-3 and V is TRBV19; D is unresolved. The germline gives CDR1 LNHDA, CDR2 SQIVND (reference sequence). The CDR3 length is 12 residues. V was trimmed by 5 bases and J by 6 bases, leaving 9 bases between them. In DNA, the CDR3 is TGTGCCAGTAGTGCTGGCGGCGATACGCAGTATTTT. This codes for CASSAGGDTQYF.

The J gene is TRBJ2-6, the V gene TRBV10-3; TRBD1 matches at 12 bases. CDR3 length: 18 residues. Unmatched junction bases numbered 3, after V lost 1 base and J lost 2 bases. Germline V gene lookup returns CDR1 ENHRY and CDR2 SYGVKD. CDR3 loop: CAISELGQGAPGANVLTF. The CDR3 nucleotides are TGTGCCATCAGTGAGTTGGGACAGGGGGCACCTGGGGCCAACGTCCTGACTTTC.

The J gene is TRBJ1-2, the V gene TRBV5-6, with D possibly being TRBD1 (5 bases). The ends were cut back, 3 bases at V and 3 bases at J, with 12 bases in the middle. Germline CDR1 reads SGHDT; CDR2 reads YYEEEE. This CDR3 spans 14 amino acids. The CDR3 DNA is TGTGCCAGCAGCTCTGGCGGGGCGGACTATGGCTACACCTTC. Amino acid sequence: CASSSGGADYGYTF.

V usage is TRBV7-9 and J usage is TRBJ2-5; 12 nucleotides align to TRBD2. J was trimmed by 5 bases and V by 8 bases; bases with no gene match: 12. The CDR3 covers 16 residues. The germline V gene has CDR1 SEHNR and CDR2 FQNEAQ (reference sequence). The CDR3 nucleotides are TGTGCCAGCGCCTGGTCTAGCGGGGGGGGTGGGGAGACCCAGTACTTC. It specifies CASAWSSGGGGETQYF. Together with reference TRBV7-9 and TRBJ2-5, the CDR3 gives the full variable domain: DTGVSQNPRHKITKRGQNVTFRCDPISEHNRLYWYRQTLGQGPEFLTYFQNEAQLEKSRLLSDRFSAERPKGSFSTLEIQRTEQGDSAMYLCASAWSSGGGGETQYFGPGTRLLVL.

The chain links TRBV11-2 to TRBJ1-4; 9 bases line up with TRBD1. The germline CDR1 and CDR2 sequences are SGHAT and FQNNGV. This CDR3 region has 16 residues. Losses at the gene ends were 5 bases for V and 8 bases for J; bases not matched to a gene: 12. The CDR3 region is CASSRTTGGADEKLFF. The CDR3 DNA follows: TGTGCCAGCAGCCGGACAACAGGGGGCGCAGACGAAAAACTGTTTTTT.

This clone was seen only a few times. The J gene is TRBJ2-7, the V gene TRBV5-6, with 9 nucleotides matching TRBD1. CDR1 is SGHDT and CDR2 is YYEEEE in the germline V gene. J lost 6 bases, V lost 3 bases, and 16 bases had no gene match. The CDR3 totals 17 residues. CDR3 nucleotides: TGTGCCAGCAGCTCGGGGGTACAGGGGGCGCTAGTGGCCGAGCAGTACTTC. Its translation: CASSSGVQGALVAEQYF.

The V call is TRBV10-3, the J call TRBJ2-6; a weak D match, TRBD2 (6 bases). In germline, CDR1 is ENHRY, CDR2 SYGVKD. The CDR3 is 17 amino acids. Trimming stripped 10 bases from V and 2 bases from J, with 21 bases between. The CDR3 loop is CATDDSEGFTGANVLTF. The CDR3 DNA reads as TGTGCCACCGACGACTCGGAGGGATTTACTGGGGCCAACGTCCTGACTTTC.

The chain is built from TRBV19 and TRBJ1-6; D unresolved. This CDR3 spans 17 amino acids. Germline V gene sequence: CDR1 LNHDA, CDR2 SQIVND (reference sequence). Trimming shortened V by 3 bases and J by 0 bases, and 12 bases separated the two germline ends. The CDR3 protein is CASSIGGGSSYNSPLHF. The CDR3, as DNA: TGTGCCAGTAGTATTGGTGGTGGGAGCTCCTATAATTCACCCCTCCACTTT. The complete variable domain, with remaining parts taken from reference TRBV19 and TRBJ1-6, reads DGGITQSPKYLFRKEGQNVTLSCEQNLNHDAMYWYRQDPGQGLRLIYYSQIVNDFQKGDIAEGYSVSREKKESFPLTVTSAQKNPTAFYLCASSIGGGSSYNSPLHFGNGTRLTVT.

The gene calls are TRBV19 and TRBJ1-1; tentative D call: TRBD1 (5 bases). Germline CDR1 LNHDA, CDR2 SQIVND (reference sequence). The CDR3 runs to 13 residues. Trimming removed 6 bases at V and 0 bases at J, with 8 bases between. This chain's CDR3 is CASSATVNTEAFF. The CDR3, as DNA: TGTGCCAGTAGCGCGACAGTGAACACTGAAGCTTTCTTT.

V usage is TRBV5-1 and J usage is TRBJ2-1, with 10 bases lining up with TRBD2. The V gene's germline CDR1 is SGHRS and CDR2 YFSETQ. With V trimmed by 5 bases and J by 8 bases, 7 bases remained unmatched. The CDR3 spans 14 residues. The CDR3 here is CASRFSGGADEQFF. CDR3 bases: TGCGCCAGCAGATTCAGCGGGGGGGCCGATGAGCAGTTCTTC.

This chain uses TRBV19 with TRBJ1-1, with unresolved D. Germline V CDR1 and CDR2: LNHDA, SQIVND (reference sequence). The CDR3 covers 14 residues. Trimming shortened V by 6 bases and J by 4 bases, and 15 bases separated the two germline ends. CDR3 DNA sequence: TGTGCCAGTAGCCCGACACAACTCGGCACTGAAGCTTTCTTT. Translated, it gives CASSPTQLGTEAFF.

CDR3 sequence (DNA): TGTGCCAGCCACCCGGCGGACTTGAACACTGAAGCTTTCTTT. It is translated as CASHPADLNTEAFF. The chain combines TRBV19 with TRBJ1-1; no clear D gene. Germline V gives CDR1 LNHDA, CDR2 SQIVND (reference sequence). The V and J ends lost 9 bases and 0 bases respectively, with 14 bases between them. The CDR3 extends over 14 amino acids.

J is TRBJ1-4 and V is TRBV15, with a weak D call TRBD1 (6 bases). This CDR3 is 15 amino acids long. V gave up 7 bases and J gave up 5 bases, with 17 bases separating them. Per the germline V gene, CDR1 is LNHNV and CDR2 is YYDKDF (reference sequence). This CDR3 is CATTSRGGPNEKLFF. As DNA, the CDR3 is TGTGCCACCACTTCAAGGGGGGGCCCCAATGAAAAACTGTTTTTT.

The chain couples TRBV28 to TRBJ1-2; D might be TRBD1 (5 bases). The V gene's germline CDR1 is MDHEN and CDR2 SYDVKM. This CDR3 region has 14 residues. V lost 3 bases, J lost 4 bases, and 12 bases lay in between. The CDR3 DNA follows: TGTGCCAGCAGTTTCAAGGGGCTTAGCTATGGCTACACCTTC. Translation gives CASSFKGLSYGYTF.

Here the CDR3 DNA reads TGTGCCTGGGGGACAGGGGGCTACGAGCAGTACTTC. Translating gives CAWGTGGYEQYF. The chain recombines TRBV30 with TRBJ2-5, with TRBD1 identical over 11 bases. The tail of the sequence fits TRBJ2-7 better, so the J call may be wrong. Germline V gene data show CDR1 as GTSNPN and CDR2 as SVGIG (reference sequence). The CDR3 has 12 residues.

This sequence joins TRBV5-4 and TRBJ2-5, with TRBD2 matching 8 bases. CDR1 is SGHNT and CDR2 is YYREEE in the germline V gene (reference sequence). There are 14 residues in the CDR3. J lost 5 bases, V lost 4 bases, and 7 bases had no gene match. The CDR3 reads CASSLGGGFETQYF. The CDR3 DNA reads TGTGCCAGCAGCCTCGGCGGGGGGTTTGAGACCCAGTACTTC.

V is TRBV19 and J is TRBJ1-5, with TRBD1 as a possible D gene (5 bases). Looked up from germline, CDR1 is LNHDA and CDR2 is SQIVND (reference sequence). The CDR3 has 15 residues. V lost 3 bases to trimming and J lost 4 bases, with 13 bases between them. The CDR3 bases are TGTGCCAGTAGTATGGGGGGATCTCTGAATCAGCCCCAGCATTTT. Protein: CASSMGGSLNQPQHF.

The chain carries TRBV5-1 and TRBJ2-1; 8 nucleotides match TRBD1. The CDR3 runs 14 residues. Per germline, CDR1 SGHRS and CDR2 YFSETQ. J lost 4 bases, V lost 4 bases, and 4 bases had no gene match. CDR3 nucleotides: TGCGCCAGCAGCCTCCGGGACAGGTACAATGAGCAGTTCTTC. Translated, it gives CASSLRDRYNEQFF.

The chain employs TRBV5-1 and TRBJ2-3; D is perhaps TRBD1 (6 bases). The V gene's germline CDR1 is SGHRS and CDR2 YFSETQ. The length of the CDR3 is 17 residues. V lost 4 bases and J lost 2, with 20 bases in between. The CDR3 here is CASSPRGAGDITDTQYF. In DNA form, the CDR3 reads TGCGCCAGCAGCCCCCGAGGGGCAGGGGATATCACAGATACGCAGTATTTT.

The rearrangement uses TRBV28 and TRBJ2-2; the match to TRBD2 covers 7 bases. The junction had 4 bases not matched to a gene; V was cut back by 3 bases and J by 3 bases. Germline V gives CDR1 MDHEN, CDR2 SYDVKM. The CDR3 extends over 15 amino acids. This CDR3 is CASSFSGGDTGELFF. For the CDR3, the DNA is TGTGCCAGCAGTTTCTCGGGGGGAGACACCGGGGAGCTGTTTTTT.

This chain joins TRBV19 and TRBJ2-7, with a possible D match to TRBD2 (6 bases). Trimming removed 5 bases from V and 2 bases from J, with 19 bases in between. The CDR3 covers 16 residues. Germline CDR1 and CDR2: LNHDA and SQIVND (reference sequence). In nucleotides, the CDR3 is TGTGCCAGTAGTCCTTGGTCCGGCAGGAGGGCCTACGAGCAGTACTTC. Translating gives CASSPWSGRRAYEQYF. Together with reference TRBV19 and TRBJ2-7, the CDR3 gives the full variable domain: DGGITQSPKYLFRKEGQNVTLSCEQNLNHDAMYWYRQDPGQGLRLIYYSQIVNDFQKGDIAEGYSVSREKKESFPLTVTSAQKNPTAFYLCASSPWSGRRAYEQYFGPGTRLTVT.

J is TRBJ1-4 and V is TRBV11-2; D might be TRBD1 (6 bases). This CDR3 is 15 amino acids long. CDR1 is SGHAT, CDR2 FQNNGV, per germline. V was cut by 1 base and J by 5 bases, with 11 bases left in between. The CDR3 nucleotides read TGTGCCAGCAGCTTAGCCCCAGGGGAGAATGAAAAACTGTTTTTT. Amino acids: CASSLAPGENEKLFF.